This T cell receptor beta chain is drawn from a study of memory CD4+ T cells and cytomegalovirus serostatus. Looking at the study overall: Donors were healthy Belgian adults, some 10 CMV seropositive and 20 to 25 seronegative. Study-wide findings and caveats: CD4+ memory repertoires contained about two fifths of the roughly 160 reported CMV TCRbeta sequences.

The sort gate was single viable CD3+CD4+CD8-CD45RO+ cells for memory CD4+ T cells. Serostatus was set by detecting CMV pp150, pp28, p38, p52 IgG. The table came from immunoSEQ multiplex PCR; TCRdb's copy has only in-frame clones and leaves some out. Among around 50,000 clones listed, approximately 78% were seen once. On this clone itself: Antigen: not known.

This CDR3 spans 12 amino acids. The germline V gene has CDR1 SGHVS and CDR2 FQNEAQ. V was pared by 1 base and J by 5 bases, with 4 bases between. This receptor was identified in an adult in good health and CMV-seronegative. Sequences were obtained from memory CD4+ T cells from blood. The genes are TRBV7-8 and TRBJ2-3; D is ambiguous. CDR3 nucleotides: TGTGCCAGCAGCTTAGGGAGAGATACGCAGTATTTT. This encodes CASSLGRDTQYF.